One sample yielded the 12 T cell receptor beta chains listed below, sequenced in a study of vaccination effects on CD4 cells after COVID-19. This table comes from immunoSEQ multiplex PCR, and its TCRdb copy is limited to in-frame clones, with some not included. The sample includes almost 40,000 clones, around 76% of them seen just once. Having been cultured for roughly 10 days, the cells underwent CD4+ T cell isolation. These receptors lack a known antigen. The sample in question was CD4+ T cells from PBMCs cultured without peptide, obtained before COVID-19 vaccination. All receptors derive from a human donor who received a COVID-19 vaccine.

This clone has a single count. The chain recombines TRBV5-6 with TRBJ2-3, with TRBD2 as a possible D gene (5 bases). The length of the CDR3 is 15 residues. V was cut by 1 base and J by 2 bases, with 11 bases left in between. The germline V gene has CDR1 SGHDT and CDR2 YYEEEE. In DNA, the CDR3 is TGTGCCAGCAGCTTGCCCGGGATAATCACAGATACGCAGTATTTT. Its protein product is CASSLPGIITDTQYF.

The chain employs TRBV7-2 and TRBJ2-5, with 10 bases that match TRBD2. Trimming cost V 3 bases and J 4 bases; bases outside gene matches: 11. The CDR3 totals 17 residues. Germline V gives CDR1 SGHTA, CDR2 FQGNSA. The CDR3 is CASSFGGLAGVGETQYF. The CDR3, as DNA: TGTGCCAGCAGCTTTGGAGGCCTAGCGGGGGTCGGAGAGACCCAGTACTTC.

This chain uses TRBV10-1 with TRBJ2-5; D not resolved. CDR3 length: 13 amino acids. The germline V and J ends were trimmed by 3 bases and 1 base, with 6 bases remaining between them. CDR1 is WNHNN and CDR2 is SYGVQD in the germline V gene (reference sequence). The CDR3 reads CASSENIQETQYF. For the CDR3, the DNA is TGCGCCAGCAGTGAAAACATCCAAGAGACCCAGTACTTC.

The genes are TRBV24-1 and TRBJ2-3; D gene uncertain. Germline values: CDR1 KGHDR, CDR2 SFDVKD. The CDR3 sequence is 15 residues long. The germline V and J ends were trimmed by 4 bases and 3 bases, with 13 bases remaining between them. CDR3 in amino acids: CATSDATQRTDTQYF. CDR3 DNA: TGTGCCACCAGTGACGCGACCCAGAGAACAGATACGCAGTATTTT.

The chain is built from TRBV2 and TRBJ2-1; the D gene could be TRBD1 or TRBD2 (6 bases each). Per the germline V gene, CDR1 is SNHLY and CDR2 is FYNNEI. Trimming cost V 7 bases and J 5 bases, with 21 bases left between them. The CDR3 has 16 residues. CDR3 sequence reads: CASTQKRGAGDNEQFF. CDR3 DNA: TGTGCCAGCACCCAAAAGAGGGGGGCAGGGGACAATGAGCAGTTCTTC.

This clone turned up a few times. V and J are TRBV4-1 and TRBJ1-5; TRBD1 is a possible D gene (5 bases). There are 15 residues in the CDR3. CDR1 and CDR2 (germline): MGHRA, YSYEKL. V was shortened by 4 bases and J by 0 bases, with 10 bases between the two germline ends. CDR3 loop: CASSPADISNQPQHF. The CDR3 DNA follows: TGCGCCAGCAGCCCTGCGGACATTAGCAATCAGCCCCAGCATTTT.

The rearrangement links TRBV7-9 to TRBJ2-1; a possible D gene is TRBD1 (5 bases). The V gene's germline CDR1 is SEHNR and CDR2 FQNEAQ (reference sequence). This CDR3 has 16 amino acids. V was shortened by 1 base and J by 1 base, with 11 bases between the two germline ends. The CDR3 nucleotides read TGTGCCAGCAGCTTAGAAAGTGCAGGGTCCTACAATGAGCAGTTCTTC. Translating gives CASSLESAGSYNEQFF.

The chain joins TRBV5-1 to TRBJ2-5; maybe TRBD1 (6 bases). Looked up from germline, CDR1 is SGHRS and CDR2 is YFSETQ. V was cut by 5 bases and J by 5 bases, with 16 bases left in between. The CDR3 has 14 residues. CDR3 loop: CASRLTGWRETQYF. The CDR3 DNA sequence: TGCGCCAGCAGACTGACAGGATGGAGGGAGACCCAGTACTTC. Full variable domain (rest looked up from reference TRBV5-1 and TRBJ2-5): KAGVTQTPRYLIKTRGQQVTLSCSPISGHRSVSWYQQTPGQGLQFLFEYFSETQRNKGNFPGRFSGRQFSNSRSEMNVSTLELGDSALYLCASRLTGWRETQYFGPGTRLLVL.

The CDR3 loop is CASSSGGGRAEDTDTQYF. DNA of the CDR3: TGTGCCAGCAGCTCGGGAGGTGGCAGGGCGGAGGACACAGATACGCAGTATTTT. This chain links TRBV7-2 with TRBJ2-3, with 7 positions matching TRBD2. The CDR3 contains 18 residues. Germline V gene lookup returns CDR1 SGHTA and CDR2 FQGNSA. V shed 4 bases and J 2 bases; nucleotides not matched to a gene: 15.

The rearrangement uses TRBV6-5 and TRBJ2-5; TRBD1 is a possible D gene (5 bases). The V end lost 0 bases, the J end lost 7 bases, and 9 bases lay between the germline ends. CDR3 length: 13 amino acids. Per the germline V gene, CDR1 is MNHEY and CDR2 is SVGAGI. In nucleotides, the CDR3 is TGTGCCAGCAGTTACTCGAAGGGGATGACCCAGTACTTC. Translation gives CASSYSKGMTQYF.

The chain combines TRBV9 with TRBJ1-1; tentatively, D is TRBD1 (5 bases). With 2 bases removed from V and 3 bases from J, the gap between germline ends came to 11 bases. This CDR3 is 14 amino acids long. CDR1 is SGDLS, CDR2 YYNGEE, per germline. CDR3 sequence reads: CASSVRLGDTEAFF. The DNA of the CDR3 is TGTGCCAGCAGCGTCCGGTTAGGGGACACTGAAGCTTTCTTT.

V gene TRBV19 combines with J gene TRBJ1-5; D is undetermined. V lost 9 bases, J lost 0 bases, and 9 bases lay in between. The germline CDR1 and CDR2 sequences are LNHDA and SQIVND (reference sequence). CDR3 length: 13 residues. The DNA of the CDR3 is TGTGCCAGCAACAAGTATAGCAATCAGCCCCAGCATTTT. Translation gives CASNKYSNQPQHF.